This T cell receptor beta chain was captured in a study of blood T cell repertoires in COVID-19 (dated by TCRdb to 2020 to 2022). Study-wide context: Samples from collaborators originated in the United States, Italy and Spain and spanned both the acute and convalescent phases of COVID-19. The prospective study material was composed of cDNA or gDNA derived from T cells, B-cell-depleted T cells, or PBMCs. Deeply sampled blood TCRbeta repertoires from subjects exposed to, actively infected with, or recovered from COVID-19 were included in the dataset. The repertoires were released in a freely available public database intended as a resource for research on the immune response to SARS-CoV-2. Samples were obtained from the ongoing ImmuneRACE study (first 160 participants) and from roughly 1,300 subjects provided by 6 global collaborators. Sample metadata almost always included a de-identified subject ID, COVID-19 status, age in years and sex. Where HLA class I and class II types were available, the types were taken from metadata supplied by the sample provider, not from assay-based typing.

The paper's findings and limits, for the study overall: Clinical and demographic metadata were provided uncurated, with the amount varying by source and participant.

Collaborating institutions collected whole blood in K2EDTA tubes following their own protocols. For TCRbeta analysis, collaborators shipped samples as frozen whole blood, isolated PBMCs, or DNA extracted from either of those sample types. Ends trimmed: V by 1 base, J by 2 bases; bases unmatched to a gene: 3. The germline V gene sets CDR1 to SGDLS and CDR2 to YYNGEE. Including the terminal cysteine and phenylalanine, the CDR3 comprises 14 residues. Only the CDR3 DNA stays, 42 bases, in frame from base 1. TCRbeta CDR3 regions were amplified from genomic DNA using the immunoSEQ Assay, a bias-controlled multiplex PCR. The study's processing was this. Nucleated cell counts per sample were estimated from amplification of reference gene primers within the assay. To quantify the absolute abundance of each unique TCRbeta CDR3 rearrangement, sequence reads were collapsed and filtered. For each sample, productive Simpson clonality was calculated as the square root of Simpson's diversity index over productive rearrangements. TCRdb re-hosts the immuneACCESS table, in-frame sequences only. Its copies lack some clones; in the studies checked, an unresolved V gene accounts for under half of them, and the cause for the rest is not known. For V, J and clone size, that table is used; D and trimming come from the DNA. The sample table contains tens of thousands of clones; only one count was recorded for 80% to 90% of them. Roughly 12% of the sample rests with the top ten.

A word on this clone: Its target antigen remains unknown. No qualities accompany the bases; no much larger clone lies one base away.

The source is a human donor in a cohort sampled during active COVID-19. The donor label of this sample is uncertain. The chain was built from TRBV9 and TRBJ2-7; 7 bases in between match TRBD1. The specimen sequenced was peripheral blood. The base sequence is TGTGCCAGCAGCGTACACACAGGGGCCTACGAGCAGTACTTC. Its product reads: CASSVHTGAYEQYF.